This TCR beta chain is from a study of T cell clones after liver transplantation. Study background: At least one year of complete immunosuppression withdrawal without enzymes over twice normal defined tolerance. Study outcomes and limitations: In two subjects, few donor cells limited the measurable donor-reactive repertoire. In 5 of 8 subjects, circulating graft-donor-reactive CD4 TCRbeta sequences fell significantly after transplant. Post-transplant time points were not standardized, so conclusions are preliminary.

Profiling relied on immunoSEQ multiplex PCR, and the TCRdb table lists in-frame clones only, not all of them. This table holds tens of thousands of clones, about four fifths found once. Concerning this clone: No antigen is known for it.

The CDR3 loop spans 16 amino acids. With 8 bases removed from V and 2 bases from J, the gap between germline ends came to 22 bases. This TCR derives from a human donor who received a liver transplant. The chain carries TRBV23-1 and TRBJ2-7; D not resolved. TRBV23-1 is reported as an ORF; its role is uncertain. Sequencing used CD4+ T cells from blood, obtained before liver transplant. The CDR3, as DNA: TGCGCCAGCGGCCCTAACCGGGCAGGCGCGACCTACGAGCAGTACTTC. Amino acids: CASGPNRAGATYEQYF.